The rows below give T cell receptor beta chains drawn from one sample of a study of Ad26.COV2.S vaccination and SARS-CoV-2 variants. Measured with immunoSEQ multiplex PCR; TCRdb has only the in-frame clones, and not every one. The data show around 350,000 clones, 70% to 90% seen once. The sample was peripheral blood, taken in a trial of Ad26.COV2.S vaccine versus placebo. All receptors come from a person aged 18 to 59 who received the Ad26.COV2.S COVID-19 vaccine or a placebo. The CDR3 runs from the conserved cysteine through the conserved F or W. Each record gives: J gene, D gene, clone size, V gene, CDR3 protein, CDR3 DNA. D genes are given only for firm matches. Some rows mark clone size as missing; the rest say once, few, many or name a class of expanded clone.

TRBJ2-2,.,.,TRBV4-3,CASSHLENTGELFF,TGCGCCAGCAGCCACCTAGAGAACACCGGGGAGCTGTTTTTT
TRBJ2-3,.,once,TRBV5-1,CASSRTGRATTDTQYF,TGCGCCAGCAGCCGAACCGGACGGGCCACCACAGATACGCAGTATTTT
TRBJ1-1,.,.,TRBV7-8,CATVEVGGYTEAFF,TGTGCCACCGTCGAAGTGGGGGGTTACACTGAAGCTTTCTTT
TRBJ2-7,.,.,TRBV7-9,CASSPGGHEQYF,TGTGCCAGCAGCCCCGGGGGCCACGAGCAGTACTTC
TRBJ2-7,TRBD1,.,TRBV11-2,CASSTRTGGPEQYF,TGTGCCAGCAGCACCCGGACAGGGGGCCCCGAGCAGTACTTC
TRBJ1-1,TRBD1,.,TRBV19,CASSWGTGGLYTEAFF,TGTGCCAGTAGCTGGGGGACAGGGGGCCTGTACACTGAAGCTTTCTTT
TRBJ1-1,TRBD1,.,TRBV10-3,CAISESQQGAYTEAFF,TGTGCCATCAGTGAGTCTCAACAGGGGGCATACACTGAAGCTTTCTTT
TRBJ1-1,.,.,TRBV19,CASTQRAGRGTEAFF,TGTGCCAGTACCCAGAGGGCAGGGAGGGGCACTGAAGCTTTCTTT
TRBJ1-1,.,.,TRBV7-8,CASSLALSRGSEAFF,TGTGCCAGCAGCTTAGCGCTCAGCAGGGGATCTGAAGCTTTCTTT
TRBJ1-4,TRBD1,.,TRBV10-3,CAISDTLTGNEKLFF,TGTGCCATCAGTGACACACTGACAGGGAATGAAAAACTGTTTTTT
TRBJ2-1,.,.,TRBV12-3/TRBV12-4,CASSFDYNEQFF,TGTGCCAGCAGTTTCGACTACAATGAGCAGTTCTTC
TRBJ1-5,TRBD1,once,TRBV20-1,CSASRQGFNQPQHF,TGCAGTGCTAGTAGACAGGGCTTCAATCAGCCCCAGCATTTT
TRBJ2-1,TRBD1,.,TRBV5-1,CASSLVPGQQYNEQFF,TGCGCCAGCAGCTTGGTTCCGGGACAGCAATACAATGAGCAGTTCTTC
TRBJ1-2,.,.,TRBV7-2,CASSLSGTSNYGYTF,TGTGCCAGCAGCTTATCTGGGACATCTAACTATGGCTACACCTTC
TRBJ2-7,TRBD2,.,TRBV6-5,CASSYPASGSSYEQYF,TGTGCCAGCAGTTACCCCGCTAGCGGGTCCTCCTACGAGCAGTACTTC
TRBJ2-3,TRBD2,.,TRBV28,CASSFEAGGILDTQYF,TGTGCCAGCAGTTTCGAAGCGGGAGGGATTTTAGATACGCAGTATTTT
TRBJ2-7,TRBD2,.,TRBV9,CASSVVGSGIYTYEQYF,TGTGCCAGCAGCGTAGTGGGTAGCGGGATATACACCTACGAGCAGTACTTC
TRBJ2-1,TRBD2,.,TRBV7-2,CASSTKTSGISQYEQFF,TGTGCCAGCAGCACCAAGACTAGCGGGATCTCTCAATACGAGCAGTTCTTC
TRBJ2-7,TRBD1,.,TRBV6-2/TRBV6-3,CASSYSDRGNEQYF,TGTGCCAGCAGTTACTCGGACAGGGGTAACGAGCAGTACTTC
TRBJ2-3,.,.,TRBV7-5,CARSLHGSGTDTQYF,TGTGCCAGAAGCTTACACGGGTCTGGCACAGATACGCAGTATTTT
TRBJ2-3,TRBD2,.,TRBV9,CASSVGGGQGRLAGGPAGDTQYF,TGTGCCAGCAGCGTAGGAGGGGGTCAGGGCCGATTAGCGGGAGGGCCTGCAGGAGATACGCAGTATTTT
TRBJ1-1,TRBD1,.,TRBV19,CASKTPYNRGGSLNTEAFF,TGTGCCAGTAAAACGCCCTACAACAGGGGTGGGAGTCTGAACACTGAAGCTTTCTTT
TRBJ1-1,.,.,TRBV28,CASSFRGRTHAVEAFF,TGTGCCAGCAGTTTTCGTGGACGAACCCATGCTGTTGAAGCTTTCTTT
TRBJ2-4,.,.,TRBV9,CASSPSEGNTKNIQYF,TGTGCCAGCAGCCCCAGTGAGGGTAATACCAAAAACATTCAGTACTTC
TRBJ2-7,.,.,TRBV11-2,CASSLANAALYEQYF,TGTGCCAGCAGCTTAGCTAACGCGGCACTCTACGAGCAGTACTTC
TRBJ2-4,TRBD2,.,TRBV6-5,CASTGGETVSIQYF,TGTGCCAGCACTGGGGGGGAGACAGTCAGCATTCAGTACTTC
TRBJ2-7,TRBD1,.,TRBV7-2,CASSLFSGQGYEQYF,TGTGCCAGCAGCTTATTTTCCGGACAGGGCTACGAGCAGTACTTC
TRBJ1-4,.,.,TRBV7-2,CASSLLPRTNEKLFF,TGTGCCAGCAGCTTACTTCCAAGAACTAATGAAAAACTGTTTTTT
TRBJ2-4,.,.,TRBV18,CASSPPWGGGYIQYF,TGTGCCAGCTCACCACCGTGGGGAGGTGGGTACATTCAGTACTTC
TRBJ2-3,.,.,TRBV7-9,CASSSVGTDTQYF,TGTGCCAGCAGCTCGGTAGGGACAGATACGCAGTATTTT
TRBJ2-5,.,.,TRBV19,CASGLQAWGGTQYF,TGTGCCAGTGGACTCCAAGCTTGGGGTGGGACCCAGTACTTC
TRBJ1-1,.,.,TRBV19,CASSIKRKNTEAFF,TGTGCCAGTAGTATTAAGCGGAAGAACACTGAAGCTTTCTTT
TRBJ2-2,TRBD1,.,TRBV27,CASSLSPRGEGAGNLNTGELFF,TGTGCCAGCAGTTTATCGCCCCGGGGTGAGGGGGCGGGTAATCTGAACACCGGGGAGCTGTTTTTT
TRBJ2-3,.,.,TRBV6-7,CASSFPKYRLPSTDTQYF,TGTGCCAGCAGTTTCCCCAAGTACAGACTCCCAAGCACAGATACGCAGTATTTT
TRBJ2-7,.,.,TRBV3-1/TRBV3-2,CASSQGHSYEQYF,TGTGCCAGCAGCCAGGGACATTCCTACGAGCAGTACTTC
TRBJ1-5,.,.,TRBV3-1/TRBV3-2,CASSWDLNQPQHF,TGTGCCAGCAGTTGGGACCTCAATCAGCCCCAGCATTTT
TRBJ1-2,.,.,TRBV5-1,CASSLPEGYGYTF,TGCGCCAGCAGCTTACCGGAGGGCTATGGCTACACCTTC
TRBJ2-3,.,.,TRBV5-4,CASSLVPATDTQYF,TGTGCCAGCAGCTTGGTCCCGGCTACAGATACGCAGTATTTT
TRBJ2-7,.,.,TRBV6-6,CASSYSNRVEYEQYF,TGTGCCAGCAGTTACTCGAACAGGGTAGAATACGAGCAGTACTTC
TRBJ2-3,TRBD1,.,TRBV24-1,CATSDPRGQDSTDTQYF,TGTGCCACCAGTGACCCGCGGGGACAGGATAGCACAGATACGCAGTATTTT
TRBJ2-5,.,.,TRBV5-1,CASSLESAETQYF,TGCGCCAGCAGCTTGGAGAGCGCAGAGACCCAGTACTTC